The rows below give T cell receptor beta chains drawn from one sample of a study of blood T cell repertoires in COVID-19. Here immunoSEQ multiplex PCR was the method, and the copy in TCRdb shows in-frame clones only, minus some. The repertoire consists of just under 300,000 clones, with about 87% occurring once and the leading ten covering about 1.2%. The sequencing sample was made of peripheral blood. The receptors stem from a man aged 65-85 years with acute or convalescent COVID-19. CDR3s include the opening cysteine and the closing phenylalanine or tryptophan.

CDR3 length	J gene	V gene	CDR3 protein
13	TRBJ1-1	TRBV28	CASSLRTYTEAFF
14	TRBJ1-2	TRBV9	CASSVEGADYGYTF
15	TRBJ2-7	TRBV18	CASSPTGTGDYEQYF
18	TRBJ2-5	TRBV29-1	CSVESTPTTGGYQETQYF
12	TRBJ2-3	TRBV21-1	CASSTGGDTQYF
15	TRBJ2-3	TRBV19	CASSTQAGATDTQYF
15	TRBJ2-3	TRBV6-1	CASSEDRGGPDTQYF
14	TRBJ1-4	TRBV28	CASSQTGIGEKLFF
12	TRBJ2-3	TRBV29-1	CSVELLEGTQYF
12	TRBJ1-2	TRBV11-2	CASSLGRRGYTF
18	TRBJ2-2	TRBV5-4	CASSLGGASGGYTGELFF
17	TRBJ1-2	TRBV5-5	CASSLNPGTSDFRGYTF
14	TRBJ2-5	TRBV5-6	CASSWTSSQETQYF
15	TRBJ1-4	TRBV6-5	CASSSRPATNEKLFF
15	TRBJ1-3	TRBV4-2	CASSQDVTGGNTIYF
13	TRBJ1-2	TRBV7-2	CASSLDRFSGYTF
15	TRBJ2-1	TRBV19	CASSAGVAEYNEQFF
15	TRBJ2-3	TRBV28	CASSLRGRGQDTQYF
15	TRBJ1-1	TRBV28	CASSFRTGGNTEAFF
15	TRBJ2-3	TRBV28	CASKAGGPHTDTQYF
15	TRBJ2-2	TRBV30	CAWSGGSRLTGELFF
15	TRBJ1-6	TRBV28	CASSAWKTGSGPLHF
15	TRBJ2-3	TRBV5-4	CASSLSGKVADTQYF
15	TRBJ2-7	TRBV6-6	CASRTGRGGNYEQYF
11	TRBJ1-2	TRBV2	CARTGSIGYTF
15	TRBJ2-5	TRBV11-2	CASSLAPTGFETQYF
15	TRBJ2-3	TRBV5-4	CASSLGQGNFVTQYF
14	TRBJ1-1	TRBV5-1	CASRVGPGDTEAFF
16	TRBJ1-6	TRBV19	CASSGQMNSYNSPLHF
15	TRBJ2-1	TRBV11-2	CASSLTSGSGNEQFF
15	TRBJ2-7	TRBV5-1	CASSLATGGTYEQYF
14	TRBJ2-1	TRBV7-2	CASNAGLVPYEQFF
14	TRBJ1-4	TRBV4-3	CASSRGPLNEKLFF
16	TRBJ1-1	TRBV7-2	CASSLVREKWNTEAFF
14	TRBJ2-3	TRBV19	CASSMGQGTDTQYF
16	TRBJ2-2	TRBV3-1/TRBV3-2	CASSQGASANTGELFF
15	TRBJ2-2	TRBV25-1	CARRTAKTNTGELFF